Listed below are T cell receptor beta chains from one sample, sequenced in a study of blood T cell repertoires in COVID-19. The method was immunoSEQ multiplex PCR; TCRdb's version includes in-frame clones alone and lacks a portion of them. The profile shows under 150,000 clones, about four fifths of them singletons. Specimen: peripheral blood. The receptor source for this set is a man in his forties with active or convalescent COVID-19. The CDR3 runs from the conserved cysteine through the conserved F or W. The order of the fields is D gene, J gene, clone size, V gene, CDR3 DNA, CDR3 protein. A D gene is named only where the DNA matches it firmly. Rows give clone size only sometimes, using once, few, many, or a class for an expanded clone.

NA TRBJ1-2 NA TRBV7-2 TGTGCCAGCAGCTTAGCGGCGGAGAACTATGGCTACACCTTC CASSLAAENYGYTF
NA TRBJ1-3 few TRBV14 TGTGCCAGCGGTACCACGAGCTCTGGAAACACCATATATTTT CASGTTSSGNTIYF
NA TRBJ2-7 NA TRBV11-2 TGTGCCAGCAGCTTAGATGAGGTGGGTGAGCAGTACTTC CASSLDEVGEQYF
NA TRBJ1-1 NA TRBV2 TGTGCCAGCAATCGTATGAACACTGAAGCTTTCTTT CASNRMNTEAFF
NA TRBJ2-3 NA TRBV7-2 TGTGCCAGCAGCCCGTCACAGGGAGGGACAGATACGCAGTATTTT CASSPSQGGTDTQYF
TRBD1 TRBJ1-6 few TRBV10-3 TGTGCCATCAGTGGACAGGGGGCGGATAATTCACCCCTCCACTTT CAISGQGADNSPLHF
NA TRBJ1-1 NA TRBV6-5 TGTGCCAGCAGTTATACATCCCGCGGTCCGGGCACTGAAGCTTTCTTT CASSYTSRGPGTEAFF
NA TRBJ2-7 NA TRBV6-6 TGTGCCAGCGCGGCCGATACGTACGAGCAGTACTTC CASAADTYEQYF
TRBD1 TRBJ1-3 NA TRBV9 TGTGCCAGCAGCCCCCCGGGGACAGCCTCTGGAAACACCATATATTTT CASSPPGTASGNTIYF
TRBD2 TRBJ2-1 NA TRBV9 TGTGCCAGCAGCGTAGATCTAGCGGTTTACAATGAGCAGTTCTTC CASSVDLAVYNEQFF
NA TRBJ1-3 NA TRBV18 TGTGCCAGCTCACCTGCCGGGACTAAGAGGGGAAACACCATATATTTT CASSPAGTKRGNTIYF
TRBD1 TRBJ2-7 NA TRBV6-6 TGTGCCAGCAGCCGAGAAACAGGGGAAGGCAACGAGCAGTACTTC CASSRETGEGNEQYF
NA TRBJ2-5 NA TRBV9 TGTGCCAGCAGCGTAGCAGACTACGAGACCCAGTACTTC CASSVADYETQYF
TRBD1 TRBJ1-5 NA TRBV19 TGTGCCAGTAGTTGGGGGGACAGGAATCAGCCCCAGCATTTT CASSWGDRNQPQHF
NA TRBJ1-1 NA TRBV12-3/TRBV12-4 TGTGCCAGCAGTTTAGGGGCTAACACTGAAGCTTTCTTT CASSLGANTEAFF
NA TRBJ1-1 NA TRBV27 TGTGCCAGCAGTTTATGGCAGGGTAAGGGAGCTTTCTTT CASSLWQGKGAFF
TRBD2 TRBJ2-1 NA TRBV5-1 TGCGCCAGCAAATCCGGGTGGCAGGGACTATACAATGAGCAGTTCTTC CASKSGWQGLYNEQFF
NA TRBJ1-1 NA TRBV2 TGTGCCAGCAACGGGCGGGGGAACACTGAAGCTTTCTTT CASNGRGNTEAFF
NA TRBJ1-5 NA TRBV19 TGTGCCAGTAGTATAGCACAGGGTAGCAATCAGCCCCAGCATTTT CASSIAQGSNQPQHF
TRBD1 TRBJ1-2 NA TRBV15 TGTGCCACCAGCAGAGGAGGACAGGGAGGAGACTATGGCTACACCTTC CATSRGGQGGDYGYTF
NA TRBJ1-1 NA TRBV13 TGTGCCAGCAGCACCCGACACAGTGAAGCTTTCTTT CASSTRHSEAFF
TRBD2 TRBJ2-5 few TRBV19 TGTGCCAGTAGTATGGCTCTAGCGGGGCGTGGGGCCCAGTACTTC CASSMALAGRGAQYF
NA TRBJ2-3 NA TRBV27 TGTGCCAGCAGTTTATGGTCCGGGGATACGCAGTATTTT CASSLWSGDTQYF
TRBD1 TRBJ2-3 NA TRBV6-5 TGTGCCAGCAGTTCCCCGGGACAGGGAGCAGATACGCAGTATTTT CASSSPGQGADTQYF
TRBD2 TRBJ2-7 NA TRBV18 TGTGCCAGCTCACCAAACAGCGGGGGGGCGGGTGAGCAGTACTTC CASSPNSGGAGEQYF
TRBD1 TRBJ2-7 NA TRBV19 TGTGCCAGTAGTACCCGGGACAGGAGGGTGAACGAGCAGTACTTC CASSTRDRRVNEQYF
TRBD1 TRBJ2-2 NA TRBV7-2 TGTGCCAGCAGCTTATGGGACAGGGTCACCGGGGAGCTGTTTTTT CASSLWDRVTGELFF
NA TRBJ2-5 few TRBV6-5 TGTGCCAGCATCTTGACGGGGAACCAAGAGACCCAGTACTTC CASILTGNQETQYF
TRBD2 TRBJ2-7 NA TRBV7-8 TGTGCCAGCAGCTTAGAGGGGAGGGCCGAGCAGTACTTC CASSLEGRAEQYF
TRBD1 TRBJ2-7 once TRBV12-5 TGTGCTAGTGGTTTGTTAAAGGCAGGGACAGGGCTTTCCTACGAGCAGTACTTC CASGLLKAGTGLSYEQYF
NA TRBJ2-1 NA TRBV11-2 TGTGCCAGCAGCCGACTAGACAGGGTTGTGAGCAGTGAGCAGTTCTTC CASSRLDRVVSSEQFF
NA TRBJ1-2 once TRBV6-6 TGTGCCAGCACTGTTACGGGAGGATATGGCTACACCTTC CASTVTGGYGYTF
NA TRBJ1-5 NA TRBV6-2/TRBV6-3 TGTGCCAGCAGTAGCCCGGGGGGGAGGCAGCCCCAGCATTTT CASSSPGGRQPQHF
TRBD1 TRBJ1-6 NA TRBV3-1/TRBV3-2 TGTGCCAGCAGCCACCACTCCGGGACAGGCCGCCGTGAGGGTAATTCACCCCTCCACTTT CASSHHSGTGRREGNSPLHF
NA TRBJ1-4 NA TRBV5-1 TGCGCCAGCAGCGTACAGGGTGCAACTAATGAAAAACTGTTTTTT CASSVQGATNEKLFF
NA TRBJ1-3 NA TRBV18 TGTGCCAGCTCACCACCTAACAGCGGAAACACCATATATTTT CASSPPNSGNTIYF
NA TRBJ1-1 NA TRBV4-1 TGCGCCAGCAGCCAAGTTAGCATCAGGGACACTGAAGCTTTCTTT CASSQVSIRDTEAFF
NA TRBJ2-2 NA TRBV18 TGTGCCAGCTCACCACCGGTAGGGGGATTTACGAACACCGGGGAGCTGTTTTTT CASSPPVGGFTNTGELFF
NA TRBJ2-7 few TRBV3-1/TRBV3-2 TGTGCCAGCAGCCAAGTCGGTGGACTCTACGAGCAGTACTTC CASSQVGGLYEQYF
NA TRBJ1-4 NA TRBV9 TGTGCCAGCAGCGTTCAGGGCAATGAAAAACTGTTTTTT CASSVQGNEKLFF
TRBD1 TRBJ1-2 NA TRBV5-4 TGTGCCAGCAGCTTTGGTCAGGGGGCTAACTATGGCTACACCTTC CASSFGQGANYGYTF
TRBD1 TRBJ2-7 NA TRBV5-1 TGCGCCAGCAGCTTGGACAGGGGCTACGAGCAGTACTTC CASSLDRGYEQYF
TRBD1 TRBJ1-2 once TRBV5-1 TGCGCCAGCAGCTTGGTTACAGGGGGCGACTATGGCTACACCTTC CASSLVTGGDYGYTF
NA TRBJ1-6 NA TRBV9 TGTGCCAGCAGCGTGACAGATATCGGCTATAATTCACCCCTCCACTTT CASSVTDIGYNSPLHF
NA TRBJ2-5 NA TRBV12-3/TRBV12-4 TGTGCCAGCAGTTTGGGTAGCGAGGAGACCCAGTACTTC CASSLGSEETQYF